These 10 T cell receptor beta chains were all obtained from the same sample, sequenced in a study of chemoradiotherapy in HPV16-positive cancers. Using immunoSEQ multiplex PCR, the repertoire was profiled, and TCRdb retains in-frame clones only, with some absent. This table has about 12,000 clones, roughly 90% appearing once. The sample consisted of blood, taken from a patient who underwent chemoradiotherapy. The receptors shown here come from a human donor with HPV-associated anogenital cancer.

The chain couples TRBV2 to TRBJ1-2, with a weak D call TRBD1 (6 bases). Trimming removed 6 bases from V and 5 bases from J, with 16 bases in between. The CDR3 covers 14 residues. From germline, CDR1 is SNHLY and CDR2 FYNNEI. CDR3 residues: CASRSHSGDYGYTF. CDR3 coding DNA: TGTGCCAGCAGGTCCCACTCAGGGGATTATGGCTACACCTTC.

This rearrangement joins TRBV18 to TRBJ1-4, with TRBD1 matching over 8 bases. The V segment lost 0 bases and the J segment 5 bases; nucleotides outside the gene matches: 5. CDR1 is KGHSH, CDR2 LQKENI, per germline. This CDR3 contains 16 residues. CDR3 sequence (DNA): TGTGCCAGCTCACCACCGGTCCGGGACAGGAATGAAAAACTGTTTTTT. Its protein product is CASSPPVRDRNEKLFF.

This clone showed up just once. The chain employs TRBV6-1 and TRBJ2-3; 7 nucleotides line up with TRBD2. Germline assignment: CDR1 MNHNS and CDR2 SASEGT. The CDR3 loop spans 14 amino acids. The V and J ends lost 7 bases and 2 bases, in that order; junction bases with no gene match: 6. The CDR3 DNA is TGTGCCAGCATAGGACTAGTCCTCACAGATACGCAGTATTTT. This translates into CASIGLVLTDTQYF.

In DNA, the CDR3 is TGTGCCAGCAGTTTAGACACACCGTACGAGCAGTACTTC. Translated, it gives CASSLDTPYEQYF. The chain employs TRBV28 and TRBJ2-7, with D uncertain. The germline V and J ends were trimmed by 2 bases and 4 bases, with 9 bases remaining between them. CDR1 and CDR2 (germline): MDHEN, SYDVKM. The length of the CDR3 is 13 residues.

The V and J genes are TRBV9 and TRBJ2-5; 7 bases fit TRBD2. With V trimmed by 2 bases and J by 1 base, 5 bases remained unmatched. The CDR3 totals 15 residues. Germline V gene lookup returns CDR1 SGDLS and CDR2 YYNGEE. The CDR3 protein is CASSVSWGGQETQYF. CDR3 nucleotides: TGTGCCAGCAGCGTCAGCTGGGGGGGCCAAGAGACCCAGTACTTC.

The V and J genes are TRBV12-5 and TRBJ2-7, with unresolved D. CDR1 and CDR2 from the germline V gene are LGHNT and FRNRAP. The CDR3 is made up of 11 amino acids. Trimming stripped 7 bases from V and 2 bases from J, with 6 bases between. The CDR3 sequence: CASAVTYEQYF. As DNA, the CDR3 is TGTGCTAGTGCTGTGACCTACGAGCAGTACTTC.

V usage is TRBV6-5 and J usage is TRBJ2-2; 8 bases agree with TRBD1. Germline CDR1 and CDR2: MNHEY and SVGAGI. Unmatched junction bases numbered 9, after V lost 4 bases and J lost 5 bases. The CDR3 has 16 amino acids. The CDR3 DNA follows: TGTGCCAGCAGTTCACGGCAGGGGGCGTGGACCGGGGAGCTGTTTTTT. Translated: CASSSRQGAWTGELFF.

In DNA, the CDR3 is TGTGCCAGCAGCGGGGACGGTCCTAACTATGGCTACACCTTC. Its translation: CASSGDGPNYGYTF. This sequence joins TRBV9 and TRBJ1-2; possibly TRBD1 for D (5 bases). V lost 3 bases, J lost 0 bases, and 9 bases lay in between. The CDR3 is 14 amino acids. Germline CDR1 is SGDLS and CDR2 is YYNGEE.

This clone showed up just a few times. The CDR3 here is CASSLANSNTGELFF. CDR3 coding DNA: TGTGCCAGCAGCCTGGCCAACTCGAACACCGGGGAGCTGTTTTTT. The chain joins TRBV9 to TRBJ2-2; no clear D gene. Germline values: CDR1 SGDLS, CDR2 YYNGEE. The CDR3 runs to 15 residues. Trimming pared 4 bases from V and 0 bases from J, leaving 10 bases between.

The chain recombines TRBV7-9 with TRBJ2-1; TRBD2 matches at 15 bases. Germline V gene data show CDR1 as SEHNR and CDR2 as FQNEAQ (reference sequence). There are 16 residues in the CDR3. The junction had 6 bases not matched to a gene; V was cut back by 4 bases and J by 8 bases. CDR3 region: CASSSRGTSGGHEQFF. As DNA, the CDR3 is TGTGCCAGCAGCTCAAGAGGGACTAGCGGGGGGCATGAGCAGTTCTTC.